This is a list of T cell receptor beta chains from one sample in a study of T-cell memory formation after mild COVID-19. TCRdb recomputed calls from the 5' RACE reads with MiXCR, one row per CDR3 protein. The table lists just over 400,000 distinct CDR3 sequences, around 22% of them singletons. Sequenced: PBMCs or a T cell subset sorted from them (not recorded which). Receptors originate from an adult woman who had mild COVID-19 (a few samples of this study predate the infection). Cell type and time point are not known. CDR3s include the opening cysteine and the closing phenylalanine or tryptophan. A D gene is named only where the DNA matches it firmly. Clone size is not always given. Where it is, it says once, few, many or a class for expanded clones.

>TRBD2|TRBJ2-7|TRBV28|few
TGTGCCAGCAGAGCGGGACTTCAGTCCTACGAGCAGTACTTC
CASRAGLQSYEQYF
>.|TRBJ1-1|TRBV27|few
TGTGCCAGCAGTTTTAATCAGGGGAGCACTGAAGCTTTCTTT
CASSFNQGSTEAFF
>TRBD2|TRBJ2-1|TRBV12-5|few
TGTGCTAGTGGTTTGAACGGGACTAGACCCCGGCCACTGCAACGAAATGAGCAGTTCTTC
CASGLNGTRPRPLQRNEQFF
>.|TRBJ2-7|TRBV6-6|.
TGTGCCAGCAGTTATAAGGAAGATAGTTACGAGCAGTACTTC
CASSYKEDSYEQYF
>TRBD1|TRBJ2-7|TRBV10-3|few
TGTGCCATCGAGACCGGGACAGGGTCCTACGAGCAGTACTTC
CAIETGTGSYEQYF
>TRBD2|TRBJ2-1|TRBV20-1|.
TGCAGTGCTAGTCCTCCCGGGACTAGCGGGGGGGCCAGGGACAATGAGCAGTTCTTC
CSASPPGTSGGARDNEQFF
>TRBD1|TRBJ2-2|TRBV6-5|few
TGTGCCAGCAGGGTGGATATAGGGGGCAGTACCGGGGAGCTGTTTTTT
CASRVDIGGSTGELFF
>.|TRBJ1-1|TRBV12-3/TRBV12-4|few
TGTGCCAGCAGTTTCGGTCGCACAGCCGTTGAAGCTTTCTTT
CASSFGRTAVEAFF
>.|TRBJ2-1|TRBV2|few
TGTGCCAGCGGCCAAATTACAGAGCAGTTCTTC
CASGQITEQFF
>.|TRBJ2-5|TRBV12-3/TRBV12-4|.
TGTGCCAGCCGGGACCCTGGGGAGACCCAGTACTTC
CASRDPGETQYF
>.|TRBJ2-1|TRBV5-1|.
TGCGCCAGCAGCCCTCTTTTTGCCGTTTACAATGAGCAGTTCTTC
CASSPLFAVYNEQFF
>TRBD2|TRBJ2-3|TRBV5-4|.
TGTGCCAGCAGCTTAGCTAGCGGGGCCATCACAGATACGCAGTATTTT
CASSLASGAITDTQYF
>TRBD1|TRBJ2-7|TRBV6-1|once
TGTGCCAGCAGTGGACAGGGGAAGTTCTTCTACGAGCAGTACTTC
CASSGQGKFFYEQYF
>.|TRBJ1-6|TRBV20-1|few
TGCAGTGCTATCCTCGCAGCCGTCGGTTCACCCCTCCACTTT
CSAILAAVGSPLHF
>.|TRBJ1-1|TRBV19|.
TGTGCCAGTAGCAACCGGAACACTGAAGCTTTCTTT
CASSNRNTEAFF
>.|TRBJ1-1|TRBV10-3|.
TGTGCCACCGCAGGGACTTCCACTGAAGCTTTCTTT
CATAGTSTEAFF
>.|TRBJ2-6|TRBV5-5|.
TGTGCCAGCAGCCTGACCCGGGCCGACTCTGGGGCCAACGTCCTGACTTTC
CASSLTRADSGANVLTF
>.|TRBJ2-7|TRBV4-1|.
TGCGCCAGCAGCCTGCGGGCTCCAACCTACGAGCAGTACTTC
CASSLRAPTYEQYF
>TRBD2|TRBJ2-5|TRBV5-1|many
TGCGCCAGCAGCTCCAAGCGGGGGGGACGAGAGACCCAGTACTTC
CASSSKRGGRETQYF
>TRBD2|TRBJ2-1|TRBV28|.
TGTGCCAGCAACCCCCCCACGGGACTAGCGGGAGCTGTCTACAATGAGCAGTTCTTC
CASNPPTGLAGAVYNEQFF
>.|TRBJ2-3|TRBV7-3|few
TGTGCCAGCAGCTTAAATTCGGCGATAGGGAATACGCAGTATTTT
CASSLNSAIGNTQYF
>.|TRBJ1-3|TRBV12-3/TRBV12-4|.
TGTGCCACCCTTTTTAAGGCGGGGAGGGCTGGAAACACCATATATTTT
CATLFKAGRAGNTIYF
>TRBD1|TRBJ1-1|TRBV2|.
TGTGCCAGCAGTGGAGGACAGGGGTACGGGAACACTGAAGCTTTCTTT
CASSGGQGYGNTEAFF
>.|TRBJ2-7|TRBV27|few
TGTGCCAGCAGTTTGAGGAAATTCTACTACGAGCAGTACTTC
CASSLRKFYYEQYF
>.|TRBJ2-4|TRBV19|.
TGTGCCAGTAGTATACTCGGCTGGGGGACGGACATTCAGTACTTC
CASSILGWGTDIQYF
>.|TRBJ2-1|TRBV27|.
TGTGCCAGCAGTCATCCTCCGGGACAGGTGGTGATGACTAGCGCCCCGAGGATCAATGAGCAGTTCTTC
CASSHPPGQVVMTSAPRINEQFF
>.|TRBJ1-5|TRBV6-5|.
TGTGCCAGCAGTTACGGTCCGGCACGTCCCCAGCATTTT
CASSYGPARPQHF
>.|TRBJ2-5|TRBV5-6|few
TGTGCCAGCAGCTTGTTAGCGGAGGAGACCCAGTACTTC
CASSLLAEETQYF
>.|TRBJ2-3|TRBV7-3|.
TGTGCCAGCAGCGCTAGAGGTAGCGGAGCTAGCACAGATACGCAGTATTTT
CASSARGSGASTDTQYF
>TRBD1|TRBJ2-5|TRBV5-1|.
TGCGCCAGCAGCTTGGGGCGGACAGGGGGTAACCAAGAGACCCAGTACTTC
CASSLGRTGGNQETQYF
>.|TRBJ1-5|TRBV6-6|.
TGTGCCAGCAGTTACTCCGCCCAAGGGCCCCAGCATTTT
CASSYSAQGPQHF
>.|TRBJ2-7|TRBV24-1|few
TGTGCCACCAGTGATAAGGACAGTGCCTACGAGCAGTACTTC
CATSDKDSAYEQYF
>.|TRBJ2-5|TRBV14|once
TGTGCCAGCAGCCACCCTCCTGGCCGCAGGGGCCGCGAGACCCAGTACTTC
CASSHPPGRRGRETQYF
>.|TRBJ2-6|TRBV12-3/TRBV12-4|.
TGTGCCAGCAGAGGATATCGGACAGAAGTCTCTGGGGCCAACGTCCTGACTTTC
CASRGYRTEVSGANVLTF
>.|TRBJ2-7|TRBV7-9|.
TGTGCCAGCAGCTTAGGCGGCGACAGGTACGAGCAGTACTTC
CASSLGGDRYEQYF
>TRBD2|TRBJ2-2|TRBV20-1|.
TGCAGTGCAGGAAAACTAGCGGGGGACAACACCGGGGAGCTGTTTTTT
CSAGKLAGDNTGELFF
>TRBD1|TRBJ2-3|TRBV24-1|few
TGTGCCACCAGTGATGCGACAGGGCCCGCAGATACGCAGTATTTT
CATSDATGPADTQYF
>.|TRBJ1-2|TRBV12-3/TRBV12-4|.
TGTGCCAGCAGTTTGGGAGGGGCCCTCAAAGATGGCTACACCTTC
CASSLGGALKDGYTF
>.|TRBJ1-6|TRBV25-1|.
TGTGCCAGCACCGGGGCCCGGGGTTCACCCCTCCACTTT
CASTGARGSPLHF
>.|TRBJ2-1|TRBV24-1|few
TGTGCCACCAGTGACTTTGGACAGGGAGGGAATGAGCAGTTCTTC
CATSDFGQGGNEQFF
>TRBD2|TRBJ2-5|TRBV9|.
TGTGCCAGCAGCGAGCGGGAGGGTAGTAGCATGAGGGAGACCCAGTACTTC
CASSEREGSSMRETQYF
>.|TRBJ2-1|TRBV7-9|.
TGTGCCAGCAGCTCGGCTAAGCACCGCAATGAGCAGTTCTTC
CASSSAKHRNEQFF
>TRBD2|TRBJ2-5|TRBV6-6|few
TGTGCCAGCAGTTACTCCGGGACTAGCGGGAGTGAGGAGACCCAGTACTTC
CASSYSGTSGSEETQYF
>.|TRBJ2-3|TRBV7-2|few
TGTGCCAGCAGCCAATGGACAGATTCTGGAGATACGCAGTATTTT
CASSQWTDSGDTQYF
>TRBD2|TRBJ2-5|TRBV7-9|.
TGTGCCAGCAGCTTATCCGGGAGGGGTAATCAAGAGACCCAGTACTTC
CASSLSGRGNQETQYF
>TRBD2|TRBJ2-1|TRBV10-2|many
TGCGCCAGCAGGAGCGGGGGGACCTACAATGAGCAGTTCTTC
CASRSGGTYNEQFF